The clone carrying this T cell receptor (beta chain) was seen repeatedly, ten times or more. Time point indicated: patch test 2, 6 weeks after DPC sensitization. The treatment here: therapeutic diphenylcyclopropenone sensitization with weekly scalp DPC. J gave up 3 bases and V 4 bases, and 0 bases lay outside the gene matches. Germline V gene sequence: CDR1 ENHRY, CDR2 SYGVKD. This CDR3 is 13 amino acids long. TCRdb re-analysed the RACE reads in MiXCR, keeping a single row per CDR3 protein. The repertoire has 85,000 to 100,000 distinct CDR3 sequences, roughly 11% of them found once; the top ten carry roughly 2.3%. The record originates from a study of human T cells and chemical hapten exposure. As for the study in general: Patients were given diphenylcyclopropenone on the scalp weekly across the roughly 25-week study. Variation in per-sample TCR yields came mainly from small pooled library volume differences.

The rearrangement joins TRBV10-3 to TRBJ1-3, with 7 bases identical to TRBD1. The sequences come from whole blood, collected in connection with sensitization to the hapten diphenylcyclopropenone (DPC). The source of this sequence is a man aged 40-50 years with alopecia areata. Some clones in this sample may be carry-over from other donors' samples. The CDR3 protein is CAISGDSGNTIYF. CDR3 nucleotides: TGTGCCATCAGTGGGGACAGTGGAAACACCATATATTTT.